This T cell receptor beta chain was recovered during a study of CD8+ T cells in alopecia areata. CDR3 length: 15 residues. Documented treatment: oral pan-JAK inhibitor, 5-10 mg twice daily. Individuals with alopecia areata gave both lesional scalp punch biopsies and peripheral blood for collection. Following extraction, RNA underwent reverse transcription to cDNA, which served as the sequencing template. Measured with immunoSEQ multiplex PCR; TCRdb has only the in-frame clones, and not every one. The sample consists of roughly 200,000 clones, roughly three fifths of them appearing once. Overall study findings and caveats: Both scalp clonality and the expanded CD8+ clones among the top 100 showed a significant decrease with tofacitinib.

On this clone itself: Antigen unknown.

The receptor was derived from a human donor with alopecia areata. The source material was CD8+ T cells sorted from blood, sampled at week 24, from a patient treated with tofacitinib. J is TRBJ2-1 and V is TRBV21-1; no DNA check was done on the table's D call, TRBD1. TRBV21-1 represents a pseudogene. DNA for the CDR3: TGTGCCAGCAGCAAACGGGGGGACAGGGGCAATGAGCAGTTCTTC. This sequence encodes CASSKRGDRGNEQFF.